A selection of T cell receptor beta chains follows, all from one sample in a study of CD8 T cells in Susac syndrome. MiXCR was run by TCRdb on the immunoSEQ multiplex PCR reads, yielding one entry per CDR3 protein. The table records over 100,000 distinct CDR3 sequences, roughly 94% of them present only once. Sequencing was carried out using CD8+ T cells from PBMCs. Receptors were obtained from a human donor with Susac syndrome. CDR3s include the opening cysteine and the closing phenylalanine or tryptophan. The D gene is left open where the match is weak. The size of a clone is reported for some rows only, either as once, few or many, or as a class for expanded clones.

>TRBJ2-7|TRBV29-1|.|.
CSVEDPRGSYEQYF
TGCAGCGTTGAAGATCCGAGGGGTTCCTACGAGCAGTACTTC
>TRBJ1-6|TRBV27|.|.
CASSLSARTAYNSPLHF
TGTGCCAGCAGTTTATCGGCCCGGACGGCATATAATTCACCCCTCCACTTT
>TRBJ1-1|TRBV4-1|.|.
CASSQGEAFF
TGCGCCAGCAGCCAAGGCGAAGCTTTCTTT
>TRBJ1-1|TRBV27|.|.
CASSLLWNTEAFF
TGTGCCAGCAGTTTACTTTGGAACACTGAAGCTTTCTTT
>TRBJ2-1|TRBV20-1|TRBD1|once
CSGRDREYYEQFF
TGCAGTGGTCGGGACAGGGAGTATTATGAGCAGTTCTTC
>TRBJ1-2|TRBV15|.|.
CATSRDLISPYGYTF
TGTGCCACCAGCAGAGATCTCATTAGCCCGTATGGCTACACCTTC
>TRBJ1-2|TRBV9|.|.
CASSVAGGGKTF
TGTGCCAGCAGCGTAGCCGGCGGAGGGAAAACCTTC
>TRBJ2-1|TRBV27|.|.
CASSGLPYNEQFF
TGTGCCAGCAGCGGACTCCCTTACAATGAGCAGTTCTTC
>TRBJ2-1|TRBV29-1|TRBD2|.
CSVPTSGEQFF
TGCAGCGTTCCAACTAGCGGTGAGCAGTTCTTC
>TRBJ2-7|TRBV12-3/TRBV12-4|.|.
CASQGVTGSYEQYF
TGTGCCAGCCAAGGGGTAACAGGCTCCTACGAGCAGTACTTC
>TRBJ1-2|TRBV4-1|TRBD1|.
CASSQAGGANGYTF
TGCGCCAGCAGCCAGGCAGGGGGCGCGAATGGCTACACCTTC
>TRBJ2-2|TRBV3-1|.|.
CASSQELANSGELFF
TGTGCCAGCAGCCAAGAACTCGCTAATAGCGGGGAGCTGTTTTTT
>TRBJ1-5|TRBV6-1|.|.
CASGTDQPQHF
TGTGCCAGCGGGACCGATCAGCCCCAGCATTTT
>TRBJ2-5|TRBV29-1|.|.
CSVEWPGDPQETQYF
TGCAGCGTTGAATGGCCAGGGGACCCCCAAGAGACCCAGTACTTC
>TRBJ2-7|TRBV6-5|.|.
CASMDPGSYEQYF
TGTGCCAGCATGGACCCGGGGTCCTACGAGCAGTACTTC
>TRBJ2-5|TRBV20-1|.|.
CSARDYSTVSETQYF
TGCAGTGCTAGAGATTACTCGACAGTTTCGGAGACCCAGTACTTC
>TRBJ2-3|TRBV12-3/TRBV12-4|.|few
CASSFGSTDTQYF
TGTGCCAGCAGTTTTGGTAGCACAGATACGCAGTATTTT
>TRBJ2-5|TRBV5-4|TRBD2|.
CASSSRGGWETQYF
TGTGCCAGCAGCTCACGGGGGGGCTGGGAGACCCAGTACTTC
>TRBJ1-2|TRBV6-6|.|.
CASSVSTERYGYTF
TGTGCCAGCAGTGTCTCGACAGAGAGGTATGGCTACACCTTC
>TRBJ2-3|TRBV12-3/TRBV12-4|.|.
CASSDTGAPDTQYF
TGTGCCAGCAGCGACACTGGGGCACCAGATACGCAGTATTTT
>TRBJ2-1|TRBV14|.|.
CARTRWRVGRRAENEQFF
TGTGCCAGAACCCGCTGGAGGGTTGGGAGGAGGGCGGAGAATGAGCAGTTCTTC